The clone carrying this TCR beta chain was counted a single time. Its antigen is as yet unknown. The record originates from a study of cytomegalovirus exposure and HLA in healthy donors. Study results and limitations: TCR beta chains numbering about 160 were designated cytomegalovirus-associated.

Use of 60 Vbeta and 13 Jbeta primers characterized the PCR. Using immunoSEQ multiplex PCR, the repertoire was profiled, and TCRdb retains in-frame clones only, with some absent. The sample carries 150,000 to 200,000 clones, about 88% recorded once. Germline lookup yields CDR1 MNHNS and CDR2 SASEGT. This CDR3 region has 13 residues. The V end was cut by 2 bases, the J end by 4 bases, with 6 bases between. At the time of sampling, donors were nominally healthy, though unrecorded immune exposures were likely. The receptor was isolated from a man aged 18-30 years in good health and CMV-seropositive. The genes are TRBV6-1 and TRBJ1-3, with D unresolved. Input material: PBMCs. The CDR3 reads CASSEYSGNTIYF. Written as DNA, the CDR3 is TGTGCCAGCAGTGAATATTCCGGAAACACCATATATTTT.